Following are 30 T cell receptor beta chains from one sample sequenced in a study of regulatory T cells in long-lasting Graves disease. Building the TCR beta libraries relied on iRepertoire HTBI primers, and CDR3 regions underwent Arm-PCR. Each CDR3 protein gets one entry after TCRdb re-called the multiplex PCR reads with MiXCR. The data contain 250,000 to 300,000 distinct CDR3 sequences, under 20% of them singletons. Specified time point: newly diagnosed GD, antithyroid drugs for less than 3 months. RNA extracted from PBMCs served as the sequencing template. These data were also reused for a study on T cells in Graves' hyperthyroidism and ophthalmopathy.

The sequencing used peripheral blood mononuclear cells (PBMCs), collected at new diagnosis, from a patient treated with antithyroid drugs. Receptor source: a woman aged 25 to 39 with Graves disease.

Many counts were recorded for this clonotype. The chain combines TRBV20-1 with TRBJ2-2; the match to TRBD2 covers 10 bases. The CDR3 totals 15 residues. Germline assignment: CDR1 DFQATT and CDR2 SNEGSKA (reference sequence). V trimming: 6 bases; J trimming: 1 base; junction bases outside the gene matches: 5. CDR3 in amino acids: CSAWPSGGNTGELFF. The CDR3 nucleotides are TGCAGTGCCTGGCCTAGCGGGGGGAACACCGGGGAGCTGTTTTTT.

The gene calls are TRBV12-3 or TRBV12-4 and TRBJ1-4, with TRBD1 matching 11 bases. J gave up 8 bases and V 7 bases, and 12 bases lay outside the gene matches. The CDR3 length is 16 residues. In DNA form, the CDR3 reads TGTGCCAGCACCTGGGGACAGGGGGAGTTAGGGGAAAAACTGTTTTTT. Amino acid sequence: CASTWGQGELGEKLFF.

This clonotype was counted at least ten times. The chain combines TRBV3-1 with TRBJ2-7; 10 bases match TRBD1. The V segment lost 5 bases and the J segment 5 bases; nucleotides outside the gene matches: 3. CDR3 length: 13 residues. CDR1 and CDR2 from the germline V gene are LGHDT and YNNKEL (reference sequence). The CDR3 coding sequence is TGTGCCAGCAGCTTCGACAGGGGGCACGAGCAGTACTTC. Amino acids: CASSFDRGHEQYF.

This clonotype has a count of ten or more. The chain employs TRBV6-2 or TRBV6-3 and TRBJ2-7; D may be TRBD1 or TRBD2 (5 bases each). This CDR3 has 16 amino acids. V lost 6 bases, J lost 2 bases, and 20 bases lay in between. The germline CDR1 and CDR2 sequences are MNHEY and SVGEGT. CDR3 region: CASSEAGTSKPYEQYF. The CDR3 coding sequence is TGTGCCAGCAGCGAAGCCGGGACCTCAAAACCCTACGAGCAGTACTTC.

This clonotype was detected only a few times. V gene TRBV4-2 combines with J gene TRBJ1-6, with D possibly being TRBD1 (5 bases). Trimming cost V 0 bases and J 8 bases, with 14 bases left between them. The germline V gene encodes CDR1 LGHNA and CDR2 YNFKEQ. This CDR3 is 16 amino acids long. Written as DNA, the CDR3 is TGTGCCAGCAGCCAAGATGGGAGGGGAGGGTATTCACCCCTCCACTTT. Its translation is CASSQDGRGGYSPLHF.

This clonotype was seen more than once but under ten times. The CDR3 ends on some other residue instead of the conserved phenylalanine or tryptophan, so this is likely a read error. The J gene is TRBJ1-5, the V gene TRBV6-1; TRBD1 aligns across 7 bases. This CDR3 is built from 17 residues. V was pared by 6 bases and J by 11 bases, with 22 bases of the junction left unmatched. The germline gives CDR1 MNHNS, CDR2 SASEGT. The DNA for the CDR3 is TGTGCCAGCAGGTCCGACAGGGCGGACAGAGGTAATCAAGCCCAGCATTTG. Its protein product is CASRSDRADRGNQAQHL.

This clonotype was counted ten times or more. The rearrangement links TRBV5-1 to TRBJ2-3; the match to TRBD1 covers 9 bases. The V and J ends lost 7 bases and 6 bases, in that order; junction bases with no gene match: 9. CDR1 SGHRS and CDR2 YFSETQ come from the germline V gene. The CDR3 sequence is 14 residues long. CDR3: CASSRDRESDTQYF. CDR3 nucleotides: TGCGCCAGCTCCCGGGACAGGGAGTCGGATACGCAGTATTTT.

This rearrangement joins TRBV6-2 or TRBV6-3 to TRBJ1-3; TRBD1 matches at 9 bases. The CDR3 has 13 residues. The germline V gene encodes CDR1 MNHEY and CDR2 SVGEGT. J was trimmed by 5 bases and V by 6 bases; bases with no gene match: 2. The CDR3 region has the DNA TGTGCCAGCAGGGGGACAGGGAGAAACACCATATATTTT. Translating gives CASRGTGRNTIYF.

V and J are TRBV30 and TRBJ2-3; 7 nucleotides match TRBD1. The V gene end was trimmed by 1 base and the J gene end by 2 bases; junction bases not matched to a gene: 3. This CDR3 is 14 amino acids long. Germline loops: CDR1 GTSNPN, CDR2 SVGIG (reference sequence). The CDR3 DNA follows: TGTGCCTGGAGTGGGACAGGAACCACAGATACGCAGTATTTT. Amino acid sequence: CAWSGTGTTDTQYF.

Comment on this clonotype: A much larger clone lies one base from this, so it may be a read error. CDR3 sequence: CASTLPPRKDYTF. The CDR3 nucleotides are TGTGCCAGCACCCTCCCCCCGAGGAAAGACTACACCTTC. V usage is TRBV9 and J usage is TRBJ1-2, with no clear D. The CDR3 runs 13 residues. Germline values: CDR1 SGDLS, CDR2 YYNGEE. Trimming took 6 bases from V and 10 from J, leaving 19 bases between them.

The genes are TRBV28 and TRBJ2-7, with D tentatively TRBD2 (5 bases). The germline V gene has CDR1 MDHEN and CDR2 SYDVKM. The V end lost 4 bases, the J end lost 4 bases, and 14 bases lay between the germline ends. The length of the CDR3 is 14 residues. CDR3 sequence (DNA): TGTGCCAGCAGTTGGGGTGAGGGCCGGTACGAGCAGTACTTC. Protein sequence: CASSWGEGRYEQYF.

This clonotype was detected a few times. This clone may be a read error of a much larger clone one base away. The CDR3 end shows no conserved phenylalanine or tryptophan, and so a read error is likely. This chain links TRBV29-1 with TRBJ1-2, with a weak D call TRBD1 (5 bases). Germline V gene data show CDR1 as SQVTM and CDR2 as ANQGSEA. The CDR3 loop spans 14 amino acids. Trimming removed 4 bases at V and 0 bases at J, with 12 bases between. The CDR3 nucleotides are TGCAGCGTTGTCCGGCAGGGACCTAACTATGGCTACACCCTC. Translated, it gives CSVVRQGPNYGYTL.

Many counts were recorded for this clonotype. The rearrangement joins TRBV12-3 or TRBV12-4 to TRBJ1-1, with 8 positions matching TRBD1. The CDR3 consists of 15 residues. Losses at the gene ends were 5 bases for V and 1 base for J; bases not matched to a gene: 6. The CDR3 coding sequence is TGTGCCAGCAGTGACGGACAGGGCGGGAACACTGAAGCTTTCTTT. Protein product: CASSDGQGGNTEAFF.

In the case of this clonotype: The junction does not match germline at one end; this may be a read error. The chain carries TRBV6-1 and TRBJ2-2, with D unclear. The CDR3 runs 14 residues. Germline CDR1 is MNHNS and CDR2 is SASEGT. CDR3 DNA sequence: TGTGCCAGCAGTGGGGCACAGTACACCGTGGAGCTGTTTTTT. Amino acid sequence: CASSGAQYTVELFF.

The table lists this clonotype with many counts. V gene TRBV7-6 combines with J gene TRBJ1-1; unclear D gene. CDR3 length: 15 amino acids. The germline V gene has CDR1 SGHVS and CDR2 FNYEAQ. The V end lost 5 bases, the J end lost 4 bases, and 17 bases lay between the germline ends. CDR3 residues: CASSPLSGGLTEAFF. Here the CDR3 DNA reads TGTGCCAGCAGCCCTTTGAGTGGCGGGCTCACTGAAGCTTTCTTT.

This clonotype was seen repeatedly, ten times or more. J is TRBJ1-2 and V is TRBV20-1; 9 nucleotides align to TRBD1. With V trimmed by 5 bases and J by 4 bases, 11 bases remained unmatched. The CDR3 totals 15 residues. Germline assignment: CDR1 DFQATT and CDR2 SNEGSKA (reference sequence). CDR3 loop: CSAAGDGQGTYGYTF. CDR3 in DNA: TGCAGTGCTGCAGGGGACGGACAGGGGACCTATGGCTACACCTTC.

This clonotype was seen ten or more times. The chain has TRBV5-1 and TRBJ1-1; weak D call: TRBD1 (5 bases). Trimming stripped 4 bases from V and 6 bases from J, with 19 bases between. From germline, CDR1 is SGHRS and CDR2 YFSETQ. The CDR3 length is 15 residues. The CDR3 is CASSRRQRGTAEAFF. CDR3 bases: TGCGCCAGCAGCCGCCGACAGAGGGGCACCGCTGAAGCTTTCTTT.

This clonotype was detected only a few times. A much larger clone lies a single base off, so this may be a read error. The chain uses TRBV6-2 or TRBV6-3 and TRBJ2-5; D is possibly TRBD1 or TRBD2 (5 bases each). Germline V gene sequence: CDR1 MNHEY, CDR2 SVGEGT. V was pared by 2 bases and J by 5 bases, with 15 bases between. The CDR3 sequence is 15 residues long. CDR3 loop: CASSYKWDPGETQYF. DNA for the CDR3: TGTGCCAGCAGTTACAAGTGGGACCCGGGGGAGACCCAGTACTTC.

This clonotype was seen only a few times. This chain links TRBV5-1 with TRBJ2-6; D ambiguous. The V end lost 2 bases, the J end lost 2 bases, and 8 bases lay between the germline ends. CDR1 is SGHRS and CDR2 is YFSETQ in the germline V gene. The CDR3 contains 15 residues. The CDR3 loop reads CASSFGQTGANVLTF. The DNA for the CDR3 is TGCGCCAGCAGCTTCGGTCAAACTGGGGCCAACGTCCTGACTTTC.

The V and J genes are TRBV6-7 and TRBJ1-1, with D possibly matching TRBD1 (6 bases). TRBV6-7 is designated an ORF whose function remains uncertain. V was trimmed by 4 bases and J by 1 base, leaving 13 bases between them. The CDR3 sequence is 15 residues long. Here the CDR3 reads CASSSEGERNTEAFF. CDR3 sequence (DNA): TGTGCCAGCAGTTCAGAGGGGGAGAGGAACACTGAAGCTTTCTTT.

This chain connects TRBV12-3 or TRBV12-4 to TRBJ2-1, with TRBD1 matching 7 bases. Trimming cost V 5 bases and J 0 bases; bases outside gene matches: 4. The CDR3 loop spans 15 amino acids. CDR3 bases: TGTGCCAGCAGTCCGGGACAGCTCTCCTACAATGAGCAGTTCTTC. As protein: CASSPGQLSYNEQFF.

This clonotype was observed at least ten times. The germline gene is not matched at one end of the junction; a read error may be the cause. The chain uses TRBV5-1 and TRBJ1-1; D ambiguous. CDR3 length equals 15 residues. The germline gives CDR1 SGHRS, CDR2 YFSETQ. The CDR3 bases are TGTGCCAGCAGCTTCTCCGAGGTCCTGAACACTGAAGCTTTCTTT. It specifies CASSFSEVLNTEAFF.

This clonotype was seen a few times. This rearrangement joins TRBV28 to TRBJ1-1, with no clear D. Trimming left V 7 bases short and J 1 base short, with 7 bases between. The V gene's germline CDR1 is MDHEN and CDR2 SYDVKM. The CDR3 extends over 12 amino acids. The CDR3 sequence: CASKQPNTEAFF. CDR3 DNA: TGTGCCAGCAAACAGCCGAACACTGAAGCTTTCTTT.

The chain carries TRBV6-9 and TRBJ2-7; TRBD1 might be the D (6 bases). With 3 bases removed from V and 3 bases from J, the gap between germline ends came to 18 bases. Germline V gives CDR1 MNHGY, CDR2 SVAAGI. CDR3 length: 16 amino acids. CDR3 nucleotide sequence: TGTGCCAGCAGTTACTGGTCGGGACAAAGGGACTACGAGCAGTACTTC. Protein product: CASSYWSGQRDYEQYF.

This clonotype has ten or more counts. The CDR3 loop is CASSLRSGGNTGELFF. The CDR3 nucleotides read TGTGCCAGCAGCTTACGTAGCGGCGGTAACACCGGGGAGCTGTTTTTT. The chain carries TRBV13 and TRBJ2-2; TRBD2 is a possible D gene (6 bases). V lost 2 bases and J 2 bases, leaving 12 bases between the germline ends. Germline values: CDR1 PRHDT, CDR2 FYEKMQ (reference sequence). The CDR3 spans 16 residues.

This clonotype came up many times. The chain joins TRBV5-8 to TRBJ2-1, with D maybe TRBD1 (6 bases). The CDR3 runs to 16 residues. Trimming shortened V by 4 bases and J by 2 bases, and 16 bases separated the two germline ends. The V gene's germline CDR1 is SGHTS and CDR2 YDEGEE. The CDR3 DNA is TGTGCCAGCAGCCCGGCAGGGGTAAGGACCTACAATGAGCAGTTCTTC. Translating gives CASSPAGVRTYNEQFF.

The table lists this clonotype with a few counts. The V gene is TRBV20-1, the J gene TRBJ1-2; 7 nucleotides line up with TRBD1. The germline gives CDR1 DFQATT, CDR2 SNEGSKA (reference sequence). With V trimmed by 6 bases and J by 1 base, 5 bases remained unmatched. The CDR3 runs to 13 residues. The CDR3 loop reads CSARDSDNYGYTF. CDR3 nucleotides: TGCAGTGCCAGGGACAGCGATAACTATGGCTACACCTTC.

This clonotype was found many times. The chain combines TRBV6-1 with TRBJ1-1; D unresolved. The CDR3 length is 11 residues. Germline V gives CDR1 MNHNS, CDR2 SASEGT. V was trimmed by 5 bases and J by 10 bases, leaving 11 bases between them. Here the CDR3 DNA reads TGTGCCAGCAGTCATCATGGTAGAGCTTTCTTT. It translates to CASSHHGRAFF.

In this sample, this clonotype turned up many times. J is TRBJ1-1 and V is TRBV11-2, with D perhaps matching TRBD1 (6 bases). Germline V gene sequence: CDR1 SGHAT, CDR2 FQNNGV. The CDR3 covers 19 residues. The V end was cut by 1 base, the J end by 5 bases, with 26 bases between. CDR3 sequence reads: CASSLVGPGGGARSTEAFF. In nucleotides, the CDR3 is TGTGCCAGCAGCTTAGTTGGCCCCGGGGGGGGGGCGAGGAGTACTGAAGCTTTCTTT. Together with reference TRBV11-2 and TRBJ1-1, the CDR3 gives the full variable domain: EAGVAQSPRYKIIEKRQSVAFWCNPISGHATLYWYQQILGQGPKLLIQFQNNGVVDDSQLPKDRFSAERLKGVDSTLKIQPAKLEDSAVYLCASSLVGPGGGARSTEAFFGQGTRLTVV.

The gene calls are TRBV20-1 and TRBJ2-4; D is uncertain. V was cut by 1 base and J by 0 bases, with 4 bases left in between. The V gene's germline CDR1 is DFQATT and CDR2 SNEGSKA (reference sequence). The CDR3 is made up of 13 amino acids. The CDR3 protein is CSARGLAKNIQYF. The CDR3, as DNA: TGCAGTGCTAGAGGACTAGCCAAAAACATTCAGTACTTC.